Sequencing of this T cell receptor beta chain was carried out in a study of blood T cells in healthy people across ages. Findings and caveats of the study: TCR beta diversity per million T cells fell roughly linearly with age. Aged donors had fewer naive CD4+ cells and lower diversity than long-lived donors. Lack of knowledge of donor CMV status possibly confounded expanded clonotype changes.

The ends were cut back, 6 bases at V and 10 bases at J, with 10 bases in the middle. Germline values: CDR1 SEHNR, CDR2 FQNEAQ (reference sequence). The CDR3 contains 11 residues. As regards this clonotype: Its antigen is as yet unknown.

A second about 7 to 11 cycle PCR used barcoded and J-beta primers. A tag from a template-switch adaptor with 12 random nucleotides marked each cDNA molecule. In TCRdb, the 5' RACE reads were re-called with MiXCR into one record per CDR3 protein. There are about 290,000 distinct CDR3 sequences in the sample; less than 30% occur only once, and 29% lies in the top ten. The genes are TRBV7-9 and TRBJ1-3; D is perhaps TRBD1 (5 bases). The sequencing input was blood. The receptor was derived from a woman in her seventies in good health. Written as DNA, the CDR3 is TGTGCCAGCAGTTTACAGGATACCATATATTTT. It translates to CASSLQDTIYF.